The 4 T cell receptor beta chains listed next were all sequenced from one sample in a study of T cell changes during pregnancy in multiple sclerosis. TCRdb's table, derived via immunoSEQ multiplex PCR, lists solely in-frame clones and lacks some. This sample yields 60,000 to 70,000 clones, of which approximately 89% are seen a single time; roughly 1.4% belongs to the top ten. Source: peripheral blood, taken in the third trimester of pregnancy. The receptors originated from a female donor in good health, enrolled as a control in a pregnancy study.

This chain links TRBV6-1 with TRBJ1-1; D is possibly TRBD1 (6 bases). The CDR3 consists of 13 residues. CDR1 is MNHNS, CDR2 SASEGT, per germline. V lost 5 bases and J lost 1, with 8 bases in between. CDR3 amino acids: CASSFRGNTEAFF. DNA for the CDR3: TGTGCCAGCAGTTTCAGGGGGAACACTGAAGCTTTCTTT.

There are a few counts of this clone. V is TRBV10-1 and J is TRBJ1-6; D remains ambiguous. Germline loops: CDR1 WNHNN, CDR2 SYGVQD (reference sequence). Between the trimmed V and J ends, which lost 7 bases and 7 bases, there was a span of 8 bases. There are 12 residues in the CDR3. In nucleotides, the CDR3 is TGCGCCAGCATCGGTAAGAATTCACCCCTCCACTTT. Its protein is CASIGKNSPLHF.

In nucleotides, the CDR3 is TGCAGCGTTGTCCGCGAAGCGGGCCCGCCCTACAATGAGCAGTTCTTC. Protein sequence: CSVVREAGPPYNEQFF. The rearrangement uses TRBV29-1 and TRBJ2-1; weak D call: TRBD2 (6 bases). In germline, CDR1 is SQVTM, CDR2 ANQGSEA. This CDR3 has 16 residues. V gave up 4 bases and J gave up 2 bases, with 18 bases separating them.

The V gene is TRBV4-1, the J gene TRBJ1-5; a weak D match, TRBD1 (6 bases). Trimming cost V 2 bases and J 2 bases, with 13 bases left between them. The CDR3 length is 16 residues. Germline CDR1 reads MGHRA; CDR2 reads YSYEKL. This CDR3 reads CASSQSPTGGNQPQHF. CDR3 sequence (DNA): TGCGCCAGCAGCCAAAGCCCGACAGGCGGCAATCAGCCCCAGCATTTT.